This TCR beta chain appears in the sequencing data of a study of identical twins (dated by TCRdb to the mid-2010s). The study in broad terms: TCR alpha and beta repertoires from monozygotic twins, unrelated adults of various ages and cord blood were deep-sequenced to test whether fetal clonotypes persist. To rule out contamination, the twin experiments were replicated at different times with different library preparation protocols. Here is what the overall study found, with its caveats: Abundant cord blood beta clonotypes had fewer insertions, young adult naive repertoires showed a similar but weaker trend, and memory repertoires showed no such trend. Conclusions relied on cross-sectional statistical analysis, since the same donors could not be followed over many years. Excess twin sharing in beta out-of-frame sequences was weaker because fewer shared sequences lowered the signal-to-noise ratio. Invariant T cells such as MAIT and iNKT could partly confound zero-insertion analyses, although diverse VJ usage argued against such confounding for most clonotypes. Compared with coincidental sharing between unrelated individuals, out-of-frame TCR alpha sequences shared between twins showed an excess of sequences with low generation probability. Recombination models systematically underestimated out-of-frame TCR alpha sharing in monozygotic twins but agreed with sharing between unrelated individuals.

To prepare the library, 5' RACE was applied. The run used an Illumina HiSeq 2000. A universal primer binding site was added through template switching, and the final cDNA carried a unique molecular identifier so that TCR cDNA molecules could be counted accurately. Specific primers in the conserved constant-segment region were used to synthesize first-strand cDNA for the TCR alpha and beta chains. To control for contamination, every cDNA library carried two barcodes: a SMART-Mk sample barcode plus Illumina barcodes. TruSeq adapter sequences along with Illumina sample barcodes were introduced in two successive PCR steps. TCR alpha and beta cDNA libraries were sequenced on the Illumina HiSeq platform with custom primers. In the paper's pipeline: Unique molecular identifiers were extracted from raw reads with MiGEC, and CDR3 positions were determined with MiXCR. For each individual, recombination models were inferred using an EM algorithm with the repgenHMM and IGoR tools. Shared clonotypes were analyzed with the tcR package in R, and sharing was normalized by the product of cloneset sizes. To study raw recombination free of thymic and clonal selection effects, out-of-frame nonproductive sequences were analyzed. The public sequencing data were trimmed at Q25 with fastp and processed into clonotypes with MiXCR by TCRdb, which kept only in-frame beta chains. Merged by CDR3 protein, the rows form single entries marked with the most common genes and DNA. These V and J calls originate from TCRdb's pipeline instead of the authors' own analysis. The sample includes hundreds of thousands of distinct CDR3 sequences, with around a sixth observed a single time. Of the sample, 10% to 15% falls within the top ten clones.

CDR1 and CDR2 were assigned from the germline V gene as LGHNA and YNFKEQ. CDR3 length: 17 amino acids, cysteine to phenylalanine. Only the CDR3 portion is preserved as DNA: 51 bases, with reading frame beginning at the first base. A distance of 14 bases separates the germline ends of V and J, which lose 1 base and 1 base respectively. Every donor was a healthy Caucasian. The twin cohort comprised three pairs of female monozygotic twins, all aged roughly 18 to 30 years. Peripheral blood mononuclear cells were used as the source from which RNA for TCR libraries was isolated. This clonotype was detected only a few times. Its antigen remains unidentified. Per-base quality was not reported, and no clone a single base away is much larger than it. A further study also used this sample, focusing on T cells expressing NK-cell markers. Per that second paper: In sorted CD3+CD56+NKG2C+, CD3+CD56+NKG2C- and CD3+CD56-NKG2C+ T-cell subsets from several donors, TCR beta-chain repertoires were profiled. Of the eight sequenced donors, seven were found to be HCMV-seropositive and one was found to be HCMV-seronegative. To restrict sorting to alphabetaTCR-expressing T cells, an anti-gammadeltaTCR antibody was added in several experiments. For five or six donors, the dominant CD3+CD56+NKG2C+ clonotypes were among the top 10 CD8+ clonotypes and accounted for about 1.0-7.0% of CD8+ T cells. Those dominant clonotypes were again the most abundant among CD3+CD56-NKG2C+ cells in a handful of donors, at about 25-60.1%. Whether the expanded NKG2C-expressing T cell clones were specific for HCMV antigens was left unclear. All eight donors whose samples were sequenced were randomly selected healthy volunteers, three of them men and five women. To determine HCMV serostatus, a commercial ELISA kit was used to detect HCMV-specific IgG in serum. For several donors, bulk peripheral blood T-cell repertoires were additionally sequenced from unsorted PBMC. MIGEC was used to demultiplex reads and group reads by UMI, and MiTCR was used to assemble and quantify clonotypes. To exclude erroneous sequences, any TCR cDNA sequence not supported by at least two reads was discarded. The tcR package was used for downstream repertoire analysis, and clonotypes were matched between fractions using CDR3 nucleotide sequence together with V segment. VDJmatch was used to annotate antigen specificity against VDJdb, with one amino acid substitution in CDR3 permitted.

The material sequenced was PBMCs. The rearrangement combines TRBV4-2 with TRBJ2-1, with TRBD2 tentatively as D gene (5 bases match). The clonotype comes from a young woman in good health. The CDR3: CASSQASRAASYNEQFF. The sequenced DNA is TGTGCCAGCAGCCAAGCGTCGAGGGCTGCATCCTACAATGAGCAGTTCTTC.